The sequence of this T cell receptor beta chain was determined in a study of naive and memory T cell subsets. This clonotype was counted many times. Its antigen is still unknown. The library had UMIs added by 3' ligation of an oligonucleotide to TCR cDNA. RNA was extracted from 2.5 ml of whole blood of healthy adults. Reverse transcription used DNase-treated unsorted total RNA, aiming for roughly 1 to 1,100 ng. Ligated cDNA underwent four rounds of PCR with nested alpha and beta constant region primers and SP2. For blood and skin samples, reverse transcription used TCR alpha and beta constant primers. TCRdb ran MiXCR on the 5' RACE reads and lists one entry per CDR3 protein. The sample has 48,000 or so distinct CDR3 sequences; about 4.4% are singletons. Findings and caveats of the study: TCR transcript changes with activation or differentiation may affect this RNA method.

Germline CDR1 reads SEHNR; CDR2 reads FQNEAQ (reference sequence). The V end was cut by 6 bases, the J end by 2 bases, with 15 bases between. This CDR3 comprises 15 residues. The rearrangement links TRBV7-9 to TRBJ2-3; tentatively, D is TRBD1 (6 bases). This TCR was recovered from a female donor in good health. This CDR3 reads CASSQGQSPTDTQYF. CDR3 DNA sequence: TGTGCCAGCAGTCAAGGACAGAGCCCCACAGATACGCAGTATTTT.